This T cell receptor beta chain is from a study of T cell responses to AZD1222 COVID-19 vaccine (dated by TCRdb to about 2021). About the study as a whole: AZD1222 recipients given second doses at about 4 weeks or at about 12 weeks were pooled, since spike-specific TCR depth and breadth were not found to differ between the two schedules. TCR sequencing was performed for roughly 250 trial participants, of whom some 200 were given two doses of AZD1222 and around 25 were given two doses of MenACWY control vaccine. Trial participants were enrolled into age subgroups of 18-55, 56-69 and 70-plus years, which contained 148, 28 and 57 TCR-sequenced participants, respectively.

The time point label corresponds to: baseline before first vaccination. The vaccinee samples were drawn from two UK trials, COV001 and COV002, one of which was a single-blind randomized controlled phase 2/3 trial testing AZD1222 (ChAdOx1 nCoV-19) in healthy adults. Trial participant PBMC samples were collected at day 0 and day 28 after the second dose for TCRbeta chain sequencing. The CDR3 regions of human TCRbeta chains were analyzed by immunosequencing. The source study handled its data this way. TCRs in the repertoires were compared against a reference library of SARS-CoV-2-specific TCRs that had been generated with the MIRA antigen-specificity platform. Breadth meant the fraction of unique TCRs that were SARS-CoV-2-associated, whereas depth meant the fraction of total T cells that were SARS-CoV-2-associated. Using the MIRA data, each spike-specific TCR was assigned both to the spike region to which the TCR was reactive and to a CD4 or CD8 class. Log10-transformed breadth and depth values were compared by one-way ANOVA with Sidak's multiple comparisons tests. As stored in TCRdb, this immuneACCESS dataset retains in-frame rearrangements with V and J assigned. A fraction of the clones does not appear; measured against another copy, unresolved V genes explain less than half of the discrepancy, and the remainder lacks a known reason. The V and J calls and clone size are taken from that table; D and trimming were inferred from the DNA. The sample table records about 140,000 clones; around 91% of these occur just once. Approximately 4.5% of the sample is taken by the ten largest.

General findings and caveats noted by the study authors: A significant rise in spike-specific TCR breadth and depth was observed after two AZD1222 doses relative to day 0 and relative to MenACWY recipients. Reportedly, close to half of the unique spike-specific TCRs recognized epitopes lying outside the regions that are mutated in the B.1.351 and B.1.1.7 variants. Only a handful of AZD1222 recipients were SARS-CoV-2 seropositive at baseline, limiting conclusions about previously exposed vaccinees. Most participants were white British and females outnumbered males, and the authors suggested that clonal diversity may have been underestimated. The 56-69-year group was small, and its depth increase did not reach significance, likely because of low power. The vaccine-associated CD4 TCRs covered the entire spike protein, and the dominant responses fell in regions 160-218 and 743-854. No day 14 peak-response samples were available, so repertoires were characterized only after the peak T cell response.

CDR1 and CDR2 are drawn from the germline V gene: MRHNA, SNTAGT. The junction shows trimming of 2 bases on V and 5 bases on J, plus 11 bases between the germline ends. The CDR3 holds 14 amino acids from the cysteine to the phenylalanine. The entry retains the CDR3 DNA only, 42 bases that are in frame from base 1. Of note for this clone: It lacks a known antigen. Per-base quality was not reported, and no clone a single base away is much larger than it.

Sequenced here: peripheral blood, sampled on day 0 of AZD1222 vaccination. The receptor's source is an adult in good health. In this chain, TRBV6-4 is recombined with TRBJ2-3; the D assignment is uncertain and may be TRBD1 or TRBD2, with 6 bases supporting each. The CDR3 region has the sequence CASSDLGGEDTQYF. The nucleotide sequence reads as follows: TGTGCCAGCAGTGACCTGGGGGGCGAAGATACGCAGTATTTT.